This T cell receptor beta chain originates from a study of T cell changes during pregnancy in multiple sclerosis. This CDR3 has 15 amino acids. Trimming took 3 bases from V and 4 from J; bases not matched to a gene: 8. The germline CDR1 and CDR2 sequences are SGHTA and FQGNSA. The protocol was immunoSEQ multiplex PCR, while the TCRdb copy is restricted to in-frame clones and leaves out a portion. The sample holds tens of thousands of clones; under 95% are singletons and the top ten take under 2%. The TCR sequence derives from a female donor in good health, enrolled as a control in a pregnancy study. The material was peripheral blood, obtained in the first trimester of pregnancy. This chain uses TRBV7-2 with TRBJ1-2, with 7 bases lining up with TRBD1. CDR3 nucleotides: TGTGCCAGCAGCTTTTTACCGGGACAGACCTATGGCTACACCTTC. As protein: CASSFLPGQTYGYTF. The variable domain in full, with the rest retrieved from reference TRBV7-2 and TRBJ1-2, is GAGVSQSPSNKVTEKGKDVELRCDPISGHTALYWYRQSLGQGLEFLIYFQGNSAPDKSGLPSDRFSAERTGGSVSTLTIQRTQQEDSAVYLCASSFLPGQTYGYTFGSGTRLTVV.